This paragraph reports one TCR beta chain. The antigen is undetermined. The data were obtained in a study of shared clonotypes between healthy human individuals. Study summary: Researchers assigned three CD4 naive, three CD4 memory, two CD8 naive and one CD8 memory plate to each donor. Findings of the study overall: Specimens sampled were limited to blood, with tissue repertoires likely differing.

Subsets obtained from CD4+ cells comprised CD45RA+ naive and CD45RA-negative memory cells. Germline CDR1 is SGDLS and CDR2 is YYNGEE. CDR3 size: 15 residues. The J segment lost 4 bases and the V segment lost 4 bases, leaving 8 bases of the junction unmatched. The repertoire was sequenced with immunoSEQ multiplex PCR; TCRdb's copy has only in-frame clones and lacks some. The sample comprises 2.5 million or so clones, approximately 92% of which are singletons, and roughly 0.14% rests with the top ten. The sequence was obtained from a man aged 18 to 30 in good health. The sample comprised naive CD4+ T cells sorted from blood. The subset is: CD45RA+ positively selected. V and J are TRBV9 and TRBJ2-3; TRBD2 matches at 8 bases. The CDR3 spells CASSFLAGPADTQYF. CDR3 coding DNA: TGTGCCAGCAGCTTCCTAGCGGGCCCCGCAGATACGCAGTATTTT.